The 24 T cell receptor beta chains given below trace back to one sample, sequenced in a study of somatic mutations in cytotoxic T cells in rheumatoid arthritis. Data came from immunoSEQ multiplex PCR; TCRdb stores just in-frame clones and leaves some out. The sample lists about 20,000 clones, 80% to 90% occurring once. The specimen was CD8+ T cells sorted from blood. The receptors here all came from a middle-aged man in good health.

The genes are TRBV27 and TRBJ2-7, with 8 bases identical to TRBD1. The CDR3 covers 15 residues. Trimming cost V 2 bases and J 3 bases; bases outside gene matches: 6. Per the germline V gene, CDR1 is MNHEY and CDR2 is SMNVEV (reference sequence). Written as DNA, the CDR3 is TGTGCCAGCAGTTTAAAGTCAGGGGGCTTCTACGAGCAGTACTTC. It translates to CASSLKSGGFYEQYF.

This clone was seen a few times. CDR3 sequence: CASSLELTPYEQYF. CDR3 in DNA: TGTGCCAGCAGCTTAGAATTGACTCCCTACGAGCAGTACTTC. The genes are TRBV7-6 and TRBJ2-7; D is uncertain. Trimming took off 1 base at V and 2 bases at J, with 9 bases between the two ends. This CDR3 has 14 amino acids. CDR1 and CDR2 from the germline V gene are SGHVS and FNYEAQ.

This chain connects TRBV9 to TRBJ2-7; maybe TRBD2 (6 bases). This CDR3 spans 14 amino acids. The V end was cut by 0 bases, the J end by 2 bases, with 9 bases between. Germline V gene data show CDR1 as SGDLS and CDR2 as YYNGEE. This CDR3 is CASSVGSGTYEQYF. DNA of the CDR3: TGTGCCAGCAGCGTAGGTAGCGGCACCTACGAGCAGTACTTC. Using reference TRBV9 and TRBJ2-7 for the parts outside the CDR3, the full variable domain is DSGVTQTPKHLITATGQRVTLRCSPRSGDLSVYWYQQSLDQGLQFLIQYYNGEERAKGNILERFSAQQFPDLHSELNLSSLELGDSALYFCASSVGSGTYEQYFGPGTRLTVT.

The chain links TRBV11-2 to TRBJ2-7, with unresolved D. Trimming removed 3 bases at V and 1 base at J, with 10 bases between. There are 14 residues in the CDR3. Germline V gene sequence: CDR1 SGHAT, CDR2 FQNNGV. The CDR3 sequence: CASSFGWGSYEQYF. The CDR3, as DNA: TGTGCCAGCAGCTTCGGATGGGGTTCCTACGAGCAGTACTTC.

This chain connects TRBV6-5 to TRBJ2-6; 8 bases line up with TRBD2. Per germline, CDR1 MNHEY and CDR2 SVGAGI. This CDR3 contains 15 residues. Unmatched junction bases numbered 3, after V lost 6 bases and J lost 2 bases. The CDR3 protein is CASSHGGAGANVLTF. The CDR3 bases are TGTGCCAGCAGCCACGGGGGGGCTGGGGCCAACGTCCTGACTTTC.

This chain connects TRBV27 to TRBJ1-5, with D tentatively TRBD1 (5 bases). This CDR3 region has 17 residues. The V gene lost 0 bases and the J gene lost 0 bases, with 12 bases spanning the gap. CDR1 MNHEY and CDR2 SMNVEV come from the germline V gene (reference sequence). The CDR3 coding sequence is TGTGCCAGCAGTTTATCTTACGACAGCTATAGCAATCAGCCCCAGCATTTT. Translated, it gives CASSLSYDSYSNQPQHF.

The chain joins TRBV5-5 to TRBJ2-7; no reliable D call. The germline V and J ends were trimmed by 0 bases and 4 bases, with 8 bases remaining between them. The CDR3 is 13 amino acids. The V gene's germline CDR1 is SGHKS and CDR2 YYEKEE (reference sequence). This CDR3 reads CASSLVGFYEQYF. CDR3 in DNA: TGTGCCAGCAGCTTGGTAGGGTTTTACGAGCAGTACTTC.

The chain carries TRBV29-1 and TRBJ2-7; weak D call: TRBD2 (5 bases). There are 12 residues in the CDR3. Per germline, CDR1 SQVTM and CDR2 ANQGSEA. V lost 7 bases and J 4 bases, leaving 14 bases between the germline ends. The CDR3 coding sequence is TGCAGCGCCCGTAGCGAGACATACGAGCAGTACTTC. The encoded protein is CSARSETYEQYF.

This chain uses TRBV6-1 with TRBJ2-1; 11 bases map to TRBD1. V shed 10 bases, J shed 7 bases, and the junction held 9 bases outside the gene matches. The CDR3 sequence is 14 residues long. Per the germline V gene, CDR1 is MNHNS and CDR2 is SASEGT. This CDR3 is CATRTGGPMNEQFF. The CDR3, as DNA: TGTGCCACCCGGACAGGGGGCCCTATGAATGAGCAGTTCTTC.

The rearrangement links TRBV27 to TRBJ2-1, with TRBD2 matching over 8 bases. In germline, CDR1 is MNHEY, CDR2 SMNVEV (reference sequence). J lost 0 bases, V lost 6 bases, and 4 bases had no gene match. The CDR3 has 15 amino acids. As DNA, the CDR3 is TGTGCCAGCAGCCCCGGGACTAGCTCCTACAATGAGCAGTTCTTC. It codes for CASSPGTSSYNEQFF.

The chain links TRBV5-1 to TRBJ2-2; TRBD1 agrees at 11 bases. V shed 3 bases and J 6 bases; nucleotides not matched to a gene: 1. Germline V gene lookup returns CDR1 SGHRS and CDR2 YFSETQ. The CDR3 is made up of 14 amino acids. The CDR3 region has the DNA TGCGCCAGCAGCTCGGGACAGGGGGCCGGGGAGCTGTTTTTT. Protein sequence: CASSSGQGAGELFF.

CDR3 sequence: CASSLGTSGDEQYF. The CDR3 DNA reads as TGCGCCAGCAGCTTGGGTACTAGCGGGGACGAGCAGTACTTC. The gene calls are TRBV5-1 and TRBJ2-7; 10 nucleotides line up with TRBD2. Trimming cost V 0 bases and J 5 bases; bases outside gene matches: 2. The CDR3 extends over 14 amino acids. Germline CDR1 is SGHRS and CDR2 is YFSETQ.

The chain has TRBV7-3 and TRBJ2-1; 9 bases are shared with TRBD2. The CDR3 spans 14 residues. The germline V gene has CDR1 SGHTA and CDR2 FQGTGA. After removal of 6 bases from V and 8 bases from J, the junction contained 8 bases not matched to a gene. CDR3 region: CASRIAGAGDEQFF. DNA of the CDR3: TGTGCCAGCAGGATAGCGGGAGCGGGAGATGAGCAGTTCTTC.

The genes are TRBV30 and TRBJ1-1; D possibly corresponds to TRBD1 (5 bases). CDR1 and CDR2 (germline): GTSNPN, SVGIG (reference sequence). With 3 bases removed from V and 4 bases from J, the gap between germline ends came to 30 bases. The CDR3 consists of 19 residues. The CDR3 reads CAWRRGLILGVSEGTEAFF. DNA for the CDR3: TGTGCCTGGAGGAGGGGATTAATTTTGGGGGTAAGCGAGGGCACTGAAGCTTTCTTT. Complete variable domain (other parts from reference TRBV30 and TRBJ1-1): SQTIHQWPATLVQPVGSPLSLECTVEGTSNPNLYWYRQAAGRGLQLLFYSVGIGQISSEVPQNLSASRPQDRQFILSSKKLLLSDSGFYLCAWRRGLILGVSEGTEAFFGQGTRLTVV.

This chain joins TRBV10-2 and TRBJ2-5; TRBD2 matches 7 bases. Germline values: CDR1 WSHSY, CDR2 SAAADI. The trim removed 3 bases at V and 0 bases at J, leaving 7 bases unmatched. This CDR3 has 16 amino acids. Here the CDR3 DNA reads TGCGCCAGCAGTGATACAGCGGGAAGGTACCAAGAGACCCAGTACTTC. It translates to CASSDTAGRYQETQYF.

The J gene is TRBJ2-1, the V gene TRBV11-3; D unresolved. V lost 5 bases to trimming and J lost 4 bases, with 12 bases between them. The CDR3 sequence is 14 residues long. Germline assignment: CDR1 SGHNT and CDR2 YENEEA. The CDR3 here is CASSPTGGYNEQFF. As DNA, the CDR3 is TGTGCCAGCAGCCCGACCGGTGGGTACAATGAGCAGTTCTTC.

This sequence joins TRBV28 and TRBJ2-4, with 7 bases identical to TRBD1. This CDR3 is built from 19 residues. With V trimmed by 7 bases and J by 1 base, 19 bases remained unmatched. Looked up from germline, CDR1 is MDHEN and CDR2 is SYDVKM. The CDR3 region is CASTPPPGVTGAAKNIQYF. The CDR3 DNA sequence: TGTGCCAGCACCCCACCCCCCGGAGTTACAGGGGCGGCCAAAAACATTCAGTACTTC.

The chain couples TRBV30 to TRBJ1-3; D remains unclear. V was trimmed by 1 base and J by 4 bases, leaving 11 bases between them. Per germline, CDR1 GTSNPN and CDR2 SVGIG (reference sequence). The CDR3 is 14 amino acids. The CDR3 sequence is CAWSAGPQGNTIYF. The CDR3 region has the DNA TGTGCCTGGAGTGCCGGACCACAAGGAAACACCATATATTTT.

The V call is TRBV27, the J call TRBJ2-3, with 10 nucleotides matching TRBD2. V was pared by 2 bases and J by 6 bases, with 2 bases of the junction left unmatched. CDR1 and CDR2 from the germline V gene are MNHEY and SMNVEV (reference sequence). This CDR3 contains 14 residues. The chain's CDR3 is CASSLSGRGDTQYF. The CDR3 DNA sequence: TGTGCCAGCAGTTTAAGCGGGAGGGGGGATACGCAGTATTTT.

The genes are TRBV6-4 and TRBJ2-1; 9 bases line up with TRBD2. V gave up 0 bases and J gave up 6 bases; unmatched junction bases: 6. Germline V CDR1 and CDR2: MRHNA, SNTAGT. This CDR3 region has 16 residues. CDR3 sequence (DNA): TGTGCCAGCAGTGACTCACGGACTAGCGTCACCAATGAGCAGTTCTTC. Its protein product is CASSDSRTSVTNEQFF.

CDR3 in amino acids: CASSASGHSGQPQHF. The CDR3, as DNA: TGTGCCAGCAGTGCCTCGGGACACTCGGGTCAGCCCCAGCATTTT. V is TRBV2 and J is TRBJ1-5; D possibly corresponds to TRBD1 (6 bases). Germline CDR1 reads SNHLY; CDR2 reads FYNNEI. The CDR3 has 15 residues. V lost 4 bases, J lost 6 bases, and 16 bases lay in between.

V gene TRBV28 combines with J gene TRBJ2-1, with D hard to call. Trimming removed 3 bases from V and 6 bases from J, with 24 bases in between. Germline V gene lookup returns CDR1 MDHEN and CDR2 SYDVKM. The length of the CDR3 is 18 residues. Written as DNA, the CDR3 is TGTGCCAGCAGTTTGTCAGCAGAACGGATAATGATCCCCAATGAGCAGTTCTTC. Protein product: CASSLSAERIMIPNEQFF.

The CDR3 DNA follows: TGTGCCAGCAGCCATCCTAGCGGGAGGGCCGCACGTGAGCAGTTCTTC. This gives the protein CASSHPSGRAAREQFF. This chain joins TRBV7-9 and TRBJ2-1, with TRBD2 matching 12 bases. After removal of 5 bases from V and 9 bases from J, the junction contained 11 bases not matched to a gene. The CDR3 extends over 16 amino acids. CDR1 and CDR2 (germline): SEHNR, FQNEAQ (reference sequence).

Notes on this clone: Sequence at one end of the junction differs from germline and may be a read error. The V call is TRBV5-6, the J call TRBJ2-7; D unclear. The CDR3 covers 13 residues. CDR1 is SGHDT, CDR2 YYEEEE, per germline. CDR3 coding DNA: TGTGCCAGCAGGTTGGGAATATCCTACGAGCAGTACTTC. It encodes CASRLGISYEQYF.